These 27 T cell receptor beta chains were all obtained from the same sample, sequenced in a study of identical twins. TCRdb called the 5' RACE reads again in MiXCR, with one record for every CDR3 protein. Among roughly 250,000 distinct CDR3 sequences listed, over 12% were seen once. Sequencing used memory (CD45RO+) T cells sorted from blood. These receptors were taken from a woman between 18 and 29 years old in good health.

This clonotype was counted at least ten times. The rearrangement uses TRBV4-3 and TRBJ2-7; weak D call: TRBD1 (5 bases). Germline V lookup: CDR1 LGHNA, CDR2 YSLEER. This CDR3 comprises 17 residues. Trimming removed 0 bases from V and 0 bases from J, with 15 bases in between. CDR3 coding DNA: TGCGCCAGCAGCCAAGATCGGATAGGGGCGAGCTCCTACGAGCAGTACTTC. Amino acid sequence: CASSQDRIGASSYEQYF.

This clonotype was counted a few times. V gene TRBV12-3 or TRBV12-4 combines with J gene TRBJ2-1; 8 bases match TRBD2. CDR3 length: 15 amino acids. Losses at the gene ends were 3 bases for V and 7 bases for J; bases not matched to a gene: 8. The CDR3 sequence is CASSFPTSARNEQFF. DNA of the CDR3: TGTGCCAGCAGTTTCCCGACTAGCGCGCGGAATGAGCAGTTCTTC.

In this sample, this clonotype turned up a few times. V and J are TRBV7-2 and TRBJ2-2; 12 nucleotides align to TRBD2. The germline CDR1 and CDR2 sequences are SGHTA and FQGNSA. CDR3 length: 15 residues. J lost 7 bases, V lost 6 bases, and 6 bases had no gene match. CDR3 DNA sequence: TGTGCCAGCAGACTAGCGGGAGGACTTAGCGGGGAGCTGTTTTTT. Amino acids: CASRLAGGLSGELFF.

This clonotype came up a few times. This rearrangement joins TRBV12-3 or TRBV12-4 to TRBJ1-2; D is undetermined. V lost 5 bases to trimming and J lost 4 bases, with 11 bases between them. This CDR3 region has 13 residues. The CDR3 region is CASSQTDGYGYTF. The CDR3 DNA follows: TGTGCCAGCAGTCAAACTGACGGCTATGGCTACACCTTC.

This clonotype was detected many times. The CDR3 DNA reads TGTGCCAGCAGCTTATCCGTGAACACTGAAGCTTTCTTT. It translates to CASSLSVNTEAFF. The chain carries TRBV7-9 and TRBJ1-1; D remains ambiguous. This CDR3 spans 13 amino acids. V gave up 2 bases and J gave up 0 bases, with 4 bases separating them. Germline V gives CDR1 SEHNR, CDR2 FQNEAQ (reference sequence).

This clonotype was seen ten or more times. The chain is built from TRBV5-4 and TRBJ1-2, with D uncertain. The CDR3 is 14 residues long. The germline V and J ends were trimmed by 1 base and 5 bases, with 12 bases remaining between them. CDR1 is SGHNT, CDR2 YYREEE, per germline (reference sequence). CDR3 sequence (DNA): TGTGCCAGCAGCTTGACGACGGTCTCGTATGGCTACACCTTC. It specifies CASSLTTVSYGYTF.

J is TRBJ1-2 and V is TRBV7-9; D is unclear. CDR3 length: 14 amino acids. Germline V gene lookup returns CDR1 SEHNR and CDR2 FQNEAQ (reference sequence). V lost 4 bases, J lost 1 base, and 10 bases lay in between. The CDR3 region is CASSSTQRNYGYTF. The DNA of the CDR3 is TGTGCCAGCAGCTCCACCCAACGTAACTATGGCTACACCTTC.

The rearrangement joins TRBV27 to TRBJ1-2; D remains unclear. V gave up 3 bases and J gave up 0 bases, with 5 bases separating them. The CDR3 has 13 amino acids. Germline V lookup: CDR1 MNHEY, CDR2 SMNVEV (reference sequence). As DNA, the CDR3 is TGTGCCAGCAGTTTTGGGGCTAACTATGGCTACACCTTC. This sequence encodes CASSFGANYGYTF.

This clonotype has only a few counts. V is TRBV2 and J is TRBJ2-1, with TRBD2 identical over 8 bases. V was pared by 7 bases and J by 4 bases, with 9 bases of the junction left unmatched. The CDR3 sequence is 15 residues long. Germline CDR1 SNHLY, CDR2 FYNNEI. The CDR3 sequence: CASNREAGVYNEQFF. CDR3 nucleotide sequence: TGTGCCAGCAATCGTGAAGCGGGAGTTTACAATGAGCAGTTCTTC.

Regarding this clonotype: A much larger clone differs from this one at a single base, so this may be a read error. The DNA of the CDR3 is TGCAGTGCTAGGAGAGCGGGGAGAAACACAGATACGCAGTATTTT. Its protein is CSARRAGRNTDTQYF. The genes are TRBV20-1 and TRBJ2-3, with TRBD2 matching 7 bases. V lost 3 bases to trimming and J lost 2 bases; unmatched junction nucleotides: 8. This CDR3 region has 15 residues. Germline CDR1 and CDR2: DFQATT and SNEGSKA (reference sequence).

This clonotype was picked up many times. The CDR3 DNA reads TGCAGCCTACCGGGGGGACCCTACGAGCAGTACTTC. This sequence encodes CSLPGGPYEQYF. The chain links TRBV20-1 to TRBJ2-7, with TRBD2 identical over 7 bases. The germline gives CDR1 DFQATT, CDR2 SNEGSKA (reference sequence). The CDR3 extends over 12 amino acids.

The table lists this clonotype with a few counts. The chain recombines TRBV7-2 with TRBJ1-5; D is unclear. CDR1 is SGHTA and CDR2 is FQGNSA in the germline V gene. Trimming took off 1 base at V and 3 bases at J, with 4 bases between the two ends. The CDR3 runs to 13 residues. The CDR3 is CASSLVHNQPQHF. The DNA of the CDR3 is TGTGCCAGCAGCTTAGTTCACAATCAGCCCCAGCATTTT.

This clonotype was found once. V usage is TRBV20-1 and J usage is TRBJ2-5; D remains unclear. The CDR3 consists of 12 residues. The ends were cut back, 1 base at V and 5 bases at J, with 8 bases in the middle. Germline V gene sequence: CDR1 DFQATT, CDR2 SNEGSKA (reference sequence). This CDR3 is CSARVAFETQYF. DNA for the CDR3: TGCAGTGCTAGAGTAGCTTTTGAGACCCAGTACTTC.

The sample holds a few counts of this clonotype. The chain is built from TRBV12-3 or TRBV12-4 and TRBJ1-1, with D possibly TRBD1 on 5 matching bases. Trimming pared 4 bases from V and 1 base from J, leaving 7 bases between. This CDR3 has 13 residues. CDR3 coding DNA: TGTGCCAGCAGTTGGGGCGGGAACACTGAAGCTTTCTTT. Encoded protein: CASSWGGNTEAFF.

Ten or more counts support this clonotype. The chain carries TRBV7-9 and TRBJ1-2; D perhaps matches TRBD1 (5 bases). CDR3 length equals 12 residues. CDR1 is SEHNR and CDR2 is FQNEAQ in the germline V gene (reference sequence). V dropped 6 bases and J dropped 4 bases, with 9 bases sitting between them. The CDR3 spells CASRQDVYGYTF. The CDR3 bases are TGTGCCAGCAGACAGGACGTCTATGGCTACACCTTC.

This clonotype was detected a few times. CDR3 protein: CSVDRGDTQYF. DNA for the CDR3: TGCAGCGTTGATCGTGGAGATACGCAGTATTTT. This rearrangement joins TRBV29-1 to TRBJ2-3, with D unclear. CDR3 length equals 11 residues. Germline V gives CDR1 SQVTM, CDR2 ANQGSEA. Trimming shortened V by 3 bases and J by 5 bases, and 6 bases separated the two germline ends.

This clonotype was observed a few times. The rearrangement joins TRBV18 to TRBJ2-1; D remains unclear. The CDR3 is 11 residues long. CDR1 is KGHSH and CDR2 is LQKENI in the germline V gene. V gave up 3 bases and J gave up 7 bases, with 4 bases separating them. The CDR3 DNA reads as TGTGCCAGCTCACCCGCTAATGAGCAGTTCTTC. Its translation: CASSPANEQFF. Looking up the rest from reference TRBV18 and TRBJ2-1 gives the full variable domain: NAGVMQNPRHLVRRRGQEARLRCSPMKGHSHVYWYRQLPEEGLKFMVYLQKENIIDESGMPKERFSAEFPKEGPSILRIQQVVRGDSAAYFCASSPANEQFFGPGTRLTVL.

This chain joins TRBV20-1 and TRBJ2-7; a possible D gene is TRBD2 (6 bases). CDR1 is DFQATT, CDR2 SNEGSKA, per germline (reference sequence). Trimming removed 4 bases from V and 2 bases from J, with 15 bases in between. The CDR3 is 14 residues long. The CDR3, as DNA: TGCAGTGCTAAGGATGACGGGAGCCCCTACGAGCAGTACTTC. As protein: CSAKDDGSPYEQYF.

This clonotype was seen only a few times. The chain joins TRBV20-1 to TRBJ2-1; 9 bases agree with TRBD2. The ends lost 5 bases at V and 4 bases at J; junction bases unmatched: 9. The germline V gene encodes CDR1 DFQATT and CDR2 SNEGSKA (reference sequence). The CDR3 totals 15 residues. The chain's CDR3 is CSARSRLAGYNEQFF. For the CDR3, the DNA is TGCAGTGCTCGTTCCAGGCTAGCGGGATACAATGAGCAGTTCTTC.

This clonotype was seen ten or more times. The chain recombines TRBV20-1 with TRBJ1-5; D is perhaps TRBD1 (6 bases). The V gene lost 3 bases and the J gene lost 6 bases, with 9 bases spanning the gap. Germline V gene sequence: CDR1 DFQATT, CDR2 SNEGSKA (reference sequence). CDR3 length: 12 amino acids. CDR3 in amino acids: CSASRGLQPQHF. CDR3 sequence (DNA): TGCAGTGCTAGCAGGGGCCTTCAGCCCCAGCATTTT.

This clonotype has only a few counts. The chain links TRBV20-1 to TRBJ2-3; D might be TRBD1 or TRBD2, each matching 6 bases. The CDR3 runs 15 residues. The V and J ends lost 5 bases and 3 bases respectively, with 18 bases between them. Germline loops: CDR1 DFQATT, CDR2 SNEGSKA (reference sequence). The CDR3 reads CSAFPAGQTTDTQYF. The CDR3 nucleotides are TGCAGTGCTTTTCCCGCGGGACAAACTACAGATACGCAGTATTTT.

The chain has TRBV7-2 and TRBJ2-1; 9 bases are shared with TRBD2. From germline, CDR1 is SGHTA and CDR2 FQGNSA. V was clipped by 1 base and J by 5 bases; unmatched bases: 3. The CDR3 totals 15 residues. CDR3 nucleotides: TGTGCCAGCAGCTTAGGACTAGCGGTGCACAATGAGCAGTTCTTC. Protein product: CASSLGLAVHNEQFF.

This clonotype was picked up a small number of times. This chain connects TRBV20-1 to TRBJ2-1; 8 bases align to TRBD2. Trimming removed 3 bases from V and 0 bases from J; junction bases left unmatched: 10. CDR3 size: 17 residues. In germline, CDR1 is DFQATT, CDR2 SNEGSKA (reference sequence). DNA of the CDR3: TGCAGTGCTAGGAGGGTAGCGGGGCCGCTCTCCTACAATGAGCAGTTCTTC. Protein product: CSARRVAGPLSYNEQFF.

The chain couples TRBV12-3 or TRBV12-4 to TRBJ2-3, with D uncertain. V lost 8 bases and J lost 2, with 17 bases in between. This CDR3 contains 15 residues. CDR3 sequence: CASATTDRHTDTQYF. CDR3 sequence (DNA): TGTGCCAGCGCGACAACGGACCGACACACAGATACGCAGTATTTT.

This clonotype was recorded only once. The chain's CDR3 is CASSPAPTVLEMGTEAFF. DNA of the CDR3: TGTGCCAGCAGCCCCGCACCGACCGTTTTAGAAATGGGGACTGAAGCTTTCTTT. The chain recombines TRBV4-2 with TRBJ1-1; D remains unclear. V gave up 4 bases and J gave up 5 bases, with 26 bases separating them. The CDR3 consists of 18 residues. Germline V gene lookup returns CDR1 LGHNA and CDR2 YNFKEQ.

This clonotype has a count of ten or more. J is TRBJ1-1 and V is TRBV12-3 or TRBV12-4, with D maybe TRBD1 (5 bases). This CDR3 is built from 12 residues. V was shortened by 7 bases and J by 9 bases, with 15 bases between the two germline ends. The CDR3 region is CASTRGADQAFF. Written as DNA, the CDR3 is TGTGCCAGCACCCGCGGGGCAGATCAAGCTTTCTTT.

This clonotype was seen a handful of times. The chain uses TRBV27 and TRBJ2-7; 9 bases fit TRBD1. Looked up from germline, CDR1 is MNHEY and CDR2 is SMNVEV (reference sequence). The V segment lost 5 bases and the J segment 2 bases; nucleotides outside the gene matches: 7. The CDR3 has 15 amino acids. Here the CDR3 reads CASSNPGQGTYEQYF. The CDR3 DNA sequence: TGTGCCAGCAGTAACCCGGGACAGGGTACCTACGAGCAGTACTTC.